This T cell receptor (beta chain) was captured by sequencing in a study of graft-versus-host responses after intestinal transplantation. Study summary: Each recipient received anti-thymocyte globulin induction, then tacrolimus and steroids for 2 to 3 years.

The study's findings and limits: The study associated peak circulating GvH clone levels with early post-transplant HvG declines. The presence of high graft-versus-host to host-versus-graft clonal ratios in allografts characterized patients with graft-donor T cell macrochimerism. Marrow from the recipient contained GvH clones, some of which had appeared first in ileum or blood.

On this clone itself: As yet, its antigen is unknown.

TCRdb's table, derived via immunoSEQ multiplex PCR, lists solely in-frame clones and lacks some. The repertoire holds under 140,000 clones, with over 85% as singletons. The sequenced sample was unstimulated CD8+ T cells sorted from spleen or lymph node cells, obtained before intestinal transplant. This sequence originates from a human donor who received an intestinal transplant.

This CDR3 is CASSLVTGALEKLFF. DNA for the CDR3: TGTGCCAGCAGCTTAGTAACAGGTGCTTTGGAAAAACTGTTTTTT. The genes are TRBV7-9 and TRBJ1-4; D is perhaps TRBD1 (5 bases). The CDR3 extends over 15 amino acids. Looked up from germline, CDR1 is SEHNR and CDR2 is FQNEAQ (reference sequence). With 1 base removed from V and 8 bases from J, the gap between germline ends came to 14 bases.